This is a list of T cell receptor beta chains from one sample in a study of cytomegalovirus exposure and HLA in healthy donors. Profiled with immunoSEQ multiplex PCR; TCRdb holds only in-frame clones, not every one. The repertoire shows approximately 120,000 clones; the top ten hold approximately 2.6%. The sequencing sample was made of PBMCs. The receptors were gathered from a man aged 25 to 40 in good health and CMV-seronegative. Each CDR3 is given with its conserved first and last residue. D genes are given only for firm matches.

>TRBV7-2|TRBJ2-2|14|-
TGTGCCAGCAGCCCGTCACTGAACACCGGGGAGCTGTTTTTT
CASSPSLNTGELFF
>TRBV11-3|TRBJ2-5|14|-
TGTGCCAGCAGCTCCCGACAGGCACCCGAGACCCAGTACTTC
CASSSRQAPETQYF
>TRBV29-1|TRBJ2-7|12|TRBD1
TGCAGCGTTGACAAGGGGGCTGACGAGCAGTACTTC
CSVDKGADEQYF
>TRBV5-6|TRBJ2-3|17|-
TGTGCCAGCAGCTTCACCAGCAGCTTGGGAAGGGGGGATACGCAGTATTTT
CASSFTSSLGRGDTQYF
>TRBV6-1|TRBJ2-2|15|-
TGTGCCAGCAGTGAAGCGCGGCCGTTGGCCGGGGAGCTGTTTTTT
CASSEARPLAGELFF
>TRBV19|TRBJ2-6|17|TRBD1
TGTGCCAGTAGTTTGACAGGGGTGGTCGCTGGGGCCAACGTCCTGACTTTC
CASSLTGVVAGANVLTF
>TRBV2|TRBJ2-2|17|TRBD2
TGTGCCAGCAGTGAATGGCTAGCGGGAACGAACACCGGGGAGCTGTTTTTT
CASSEWLAGTNTGELFF
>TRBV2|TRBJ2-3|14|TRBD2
TGTGCCAGCAGGACTAGCGGGGGATCAGATACGCAGTATTTT
CASRTSGGSDTQYF
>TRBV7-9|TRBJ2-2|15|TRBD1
TGTGCCAGCAGCTTCACAGGGGCTCCTTCCGGGGAGCTGTTTTTT
CASSFTGAPSGELFF
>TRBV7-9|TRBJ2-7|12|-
TGTGCCAGCAGTCAGGGACTCTACGAGCAGTACTTC
CASSQGLYEQYF
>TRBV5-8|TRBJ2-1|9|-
TGTGCCAGCCTCAATGAGCAGTTCTTC
CASLNEQFF
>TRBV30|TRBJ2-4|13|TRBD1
TGTGCCTGGAGTGCACGCCCGGGACAGGGGGGAAATTTC
CAWSARPGQGGNF
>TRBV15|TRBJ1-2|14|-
TGTGCCACCACCGTTCAGTATGGAGACTATGGCTACACCTTC
CATTVQYGDYGYTF
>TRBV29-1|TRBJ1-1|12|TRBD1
TGCAGCGGCAGGACAGGGTACACTGAAGCTTTCTTT
CSGRTGYTEAFF
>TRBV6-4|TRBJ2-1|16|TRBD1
TGTGCCAGCAGTGACTCAATTGGGACAGGGAACAATGAGCAGTTCTTC
CASSDSIGTGNNEQFF
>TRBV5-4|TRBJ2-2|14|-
TGTGCCAGCAGCTTGGACTCGTTCACCGGGGAGCTGTTTTTT
CASSLDSFTGELFF
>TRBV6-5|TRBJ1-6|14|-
TGTGCCAGCACCCCAAACAGGGAGTCGACACCCCTCCACTTT
CASTPNRESTPLHF
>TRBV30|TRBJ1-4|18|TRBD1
TGTGCCTGGAGTGCATACAGGGGAACGAAGGCAACTAATGAAAAACTGTTTTTT
CAWSAYRGTKATNEKLFF
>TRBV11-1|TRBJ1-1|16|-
TGTGCCAGCAGCTCACGGGCCAATGACAGAAACACTGAAGCTTTCTTT
CASSSRANDRNTEAFF
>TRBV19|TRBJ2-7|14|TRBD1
TGTGCCAGTAGTCTGGGGACAGGTCCCTACGAGCAGTACTTC
CASSLGTGPYEQYF
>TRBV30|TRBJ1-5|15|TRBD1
TGTGCCTGGAGCGCCGACAGGGGTAGCAATCAGCCCCAGCATTTT
CAWSADRGSNQPQHF
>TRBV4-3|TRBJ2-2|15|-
TGCGCCAGCAGTAGGACAGAGCCGAACACCGGGGAGCTGTTTTTT
CASSRTEPNTGELFF
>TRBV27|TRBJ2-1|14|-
TGTGCCAGCAGTTTAGCAAGACGGGACAATGAGCAGTTCTTC
CASSLARRDNEQFF
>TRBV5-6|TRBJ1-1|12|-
TGTGCCAGCAGCTGGGGCTATACTGAAGCTTTCTTT
CASSWGYTEAFF
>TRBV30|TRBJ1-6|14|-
TGTGCCTGGACGGCGAACCCAGCGAATTCACCCCTCCACTTT
CAWTANPANSPLHF
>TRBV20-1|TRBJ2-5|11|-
TGCAGTGCCCTAGATTTCGGGACCCAGTACTTC
CSALDFGTQYF
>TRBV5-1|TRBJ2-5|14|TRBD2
TGCGCCAGCTTCAGCGGGACTAATTCCCGGACCCAGTACTTC
CASFSGTNSRTQYF
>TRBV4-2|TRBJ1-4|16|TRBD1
TGTGCCAGCAGCCAAAGGACAGGCACAGCTAATGAAAAACTGTTTTTT
CASSQRTGTANEKLFF
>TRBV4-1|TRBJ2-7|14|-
TGCGCCAGCACTCCACTTCCGAGTGACTACGAGCAGTACTTC
CASTPLPSDYEQYF
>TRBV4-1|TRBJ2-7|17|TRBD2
TGCGCCAGCAGCCAAGAGCCACCGGGACTACACTCCTACGAGCAGTACTTC
CASSQEPPGLHSYEQYF
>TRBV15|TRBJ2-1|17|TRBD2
TGTGCCACCAGCAGAGATAAAGCGGGAGACGACTACAATGAGCAGTTCTTC
CATSRDKAGDDYNEQFF
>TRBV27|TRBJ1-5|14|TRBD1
TGTGCCAGCAGTGAGGGACAGGGGAGTCAGCCCCAGCATTTT
CASSEGQGSQPQHF
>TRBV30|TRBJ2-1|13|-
TGTGCCTGGAGAGGGGCAGGGGGGAATGAGCAGTTCTTC
CAWRGAGGNEQFF
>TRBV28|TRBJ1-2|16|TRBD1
TGTGCCAGCAGTTTAAGAAAAGGGACAGTCTATTATGGCTACACCTTC
CASSLRKGTVYYGYTF
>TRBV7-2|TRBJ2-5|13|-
TGTGCCAGCAGCTCGCCGGTTGAAGAGACCCAGTACTTC
CASSSPVEETQYF
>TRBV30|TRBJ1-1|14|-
TGTGCCTGGAGTGTACGCGCGGGGGGCACTGAAGCTTTCTTT
CAWSVRAGGTEAFF
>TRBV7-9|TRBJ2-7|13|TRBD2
TGTGCCACCAGGGCGGGGGGCCGCTACGAGCAGTACTTC
CATRAGGRYEQYF
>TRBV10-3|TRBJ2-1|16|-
TGTGCCATCAGTGAAGTCGGGCAGGGGATCAATAATGAGCAGTTCTTC
CAISEVGQGINNEQFF
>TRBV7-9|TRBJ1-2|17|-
TGTGCCAGCAGCTTAAGACTACCGGGCCTTGAATCCTATGGCTACACCTTC
CASSLRLPGLESYGYTF
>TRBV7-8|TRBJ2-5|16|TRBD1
TGTGCCAGCAGCAATAACAGGGGAGTCTTCCAAGAGACCCAGTACTTC
CASSNNRGVFQETQYF
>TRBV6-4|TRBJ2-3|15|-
TGTGCCAGCAGTGAACGAGCGGAGGCCACAGATACGCAGTATTTT
CASSERAEATDTQYF
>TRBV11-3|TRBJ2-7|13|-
TGTGCCAGCAGCTTATGGCTGTCCTACGAGCAGTACTTC
CASSLWLSYEQYF
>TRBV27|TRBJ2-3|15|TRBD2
TGTGCCAGCAGTTTATCGAGTAGCGGGCCAGATACGCAGTATTTT
CASSLSSSGPDTQYF
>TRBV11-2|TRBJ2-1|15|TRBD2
TGTGCCGGCAGCCAGACTAGCGTGTTGCGGAATGAGCAGTTCTTC
CAGSQTSVLRNEQFF
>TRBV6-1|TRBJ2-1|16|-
TGTGCCAGCAGTGGAGCCGGAGCGAGGGCCTACAATGAGCAGTTCTTC
CASSGAGARAYNEQFF
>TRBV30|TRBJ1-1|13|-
TGTGCCTGGAGCGACGGGGTGGACACTGAAGCTTTCTTT
CAWSDGVDTEAFF
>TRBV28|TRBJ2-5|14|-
TGTGCCAGCAGTGCACTAGACGCCCAAGAGACCCAGTACTTC
CASSALDAQETQYF
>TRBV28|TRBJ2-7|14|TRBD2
TGTGCCACCGGGGGGAGGGTTCTCTCCTACGAGCAGTACTTC
CATGGRVLSYEQYF
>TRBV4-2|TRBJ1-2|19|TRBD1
TGTGCCAGCAGCCAGGAAGGGACAGGGGGCGTTGCGGGGAGCTATGGCTACACCTTC
CASSQEGTGGVAGSYGYTF
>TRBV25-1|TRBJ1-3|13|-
TGTGCCAGCAAAGACCGGGAGGGAAACACCATATATTTT
CASKDREGNTIYF
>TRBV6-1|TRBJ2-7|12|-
TGTGCCAGCAGTGCGAGGGTGGACGAGCAGTACTTC
CASSARVDEQYF